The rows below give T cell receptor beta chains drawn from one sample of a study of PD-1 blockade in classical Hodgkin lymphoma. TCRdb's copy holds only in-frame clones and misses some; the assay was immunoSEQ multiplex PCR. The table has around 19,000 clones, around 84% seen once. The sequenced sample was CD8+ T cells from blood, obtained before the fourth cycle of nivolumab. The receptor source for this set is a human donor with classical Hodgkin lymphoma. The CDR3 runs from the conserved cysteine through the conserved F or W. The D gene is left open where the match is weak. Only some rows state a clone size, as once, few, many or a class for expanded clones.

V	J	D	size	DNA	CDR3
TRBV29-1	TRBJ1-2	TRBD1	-	TGCAGCGTTGAAGCTTCCGGGACAGGGGTCGGGTATGGCTACACCTTC	CSVEASGTGVGYGYTF
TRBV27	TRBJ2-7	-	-	TGTGCCAGCAGTTTAGATAGAGGGTTCTACGAGCAGTACTTC	CASSLDRGFYEQYF
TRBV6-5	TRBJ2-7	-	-	TGTGCCAGCAGTTACGGGACGTACGACGAGCAGTACTTC	CASSYGTYDEQYF
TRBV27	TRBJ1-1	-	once	TGTGCCAGCAGTTTTGGGGGACGGAACACTGAAGCTTTCTTT	CASSFGGRNTEAFF
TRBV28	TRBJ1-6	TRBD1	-	TGTGCCAGCAGTCTACCCGGGGACAGGGAACTCTCCTATAATTCACCCCTCCACTTT	CASSLPGDRELSYNSPLHF
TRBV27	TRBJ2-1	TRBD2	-	TGTGCCAGCAGTCTAGCGGGTCACTACAATGAGCAGTTCTTC	CASSLAGHYNEQFF
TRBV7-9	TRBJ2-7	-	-	TGTGCCAGCAGCCCGTGGACAGCCGTCTACGAGCAGTACTTC	CASSPWTAVYEQYF
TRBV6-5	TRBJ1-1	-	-	TGTGCCAGCAGTTACGGTGGGGGGTCCTTGAACACTGAAGCTTTCTTT	CASSYGGGSLNTEAFF
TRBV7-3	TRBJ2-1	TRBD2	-	TGTGCCAGCAGCTCTTCGACTAGCGGGGGGGCCGGTGAGCAGTTCTTC	CASSSSTSGGAGEQFF
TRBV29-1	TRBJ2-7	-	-	TGCAGCGTCCAGACCTACGAGCAGTACTTC	CSVQTYEQYF
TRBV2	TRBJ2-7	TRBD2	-	TGTGCCAGCAGTGATTCGGGGCGGGGGACCGCCTACGAGCAGTACTTC	CASSDSGRGTAYEQYF
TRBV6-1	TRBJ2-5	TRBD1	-	TGTGCCAGCAGGGAACTGGACAGGGTCGGCGAGACCCAGTACTTC	CASRELDRVGETQYF
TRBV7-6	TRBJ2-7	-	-	TGTGCCAGCAGCTTAGCGCTAAGACCTCCCTTCTACGAGCAGTACTTC	CASSLALRPPFYEQYF
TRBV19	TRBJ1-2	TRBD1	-	TGTGCCAGTAGTCCATCACAGGGGGCGAATGGCTACACCTTC	CASSPSQGANGYTF
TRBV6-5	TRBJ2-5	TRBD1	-	TGTGCCAGCACCATTACAGGGGGCAAAGAGACCCAGTACTTC	CASTITGGKETQYF
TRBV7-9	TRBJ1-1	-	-	TGTGCCAGCAGCTTAGCGACCGAGGGCTACACTGAAGCTTTCTTT	CASSLATEGYTEAFF
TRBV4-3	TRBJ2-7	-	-	TGCGCCAGCAGCTCCTCGGGGGGCGGGGTCACCTCCTACGAGCAGTACTTC	CASSSSGGGVTSYEQYF
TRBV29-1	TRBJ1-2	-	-	TGCAGCGTCGGACGGCAGGGCCCTGGCTACACCTTC	CSVGRQGPGYTF
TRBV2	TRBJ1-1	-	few	TGTGCCAGCAGTGGGTCTGGGTTCATGAACACTGAAGCTTTCTTT	CASSGSGFMNTEAFF
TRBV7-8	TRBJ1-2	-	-	TGTGCCAGCAGCTTAGCAGGGGGGACACGACTCTATGGCTACACCTTC	CASSLAGGTRLYGYTF
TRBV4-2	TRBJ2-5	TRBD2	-	TGTGCCAGCAGCCCTGCGGGGGGCCAGGAGACCCAGTACTTC	CASSPAGGQETQYF
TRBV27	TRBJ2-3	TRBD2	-	TGTGCCAGCAGTTTATCGCCTCTAGCGGGGGGGCCAGGCCGAGATACGCAGTATTTT	CASSLSPLAGGPGRDTQYF